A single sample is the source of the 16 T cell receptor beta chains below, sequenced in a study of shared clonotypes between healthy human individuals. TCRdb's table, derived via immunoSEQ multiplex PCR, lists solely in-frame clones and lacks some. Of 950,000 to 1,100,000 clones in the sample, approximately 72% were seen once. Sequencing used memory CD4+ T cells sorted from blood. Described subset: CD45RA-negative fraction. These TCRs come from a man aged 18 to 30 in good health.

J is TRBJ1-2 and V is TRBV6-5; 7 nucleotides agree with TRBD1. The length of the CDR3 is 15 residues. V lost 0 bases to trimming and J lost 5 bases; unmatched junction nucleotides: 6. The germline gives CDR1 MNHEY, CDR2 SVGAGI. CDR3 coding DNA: TGTGCCAGCAGTTACTCCCCCACAGGGGAATATGGCTACACCTTC. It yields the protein CASSYSPTGEYGYTF.

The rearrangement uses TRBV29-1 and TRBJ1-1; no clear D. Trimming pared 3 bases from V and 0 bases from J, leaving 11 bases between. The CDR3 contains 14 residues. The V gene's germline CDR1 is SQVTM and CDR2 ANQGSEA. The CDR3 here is CSVDRSYMNTEAFF. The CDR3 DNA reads TGCAGCGTTGACCGGTCATACATGAACACTGAAGCTTTCTTT.

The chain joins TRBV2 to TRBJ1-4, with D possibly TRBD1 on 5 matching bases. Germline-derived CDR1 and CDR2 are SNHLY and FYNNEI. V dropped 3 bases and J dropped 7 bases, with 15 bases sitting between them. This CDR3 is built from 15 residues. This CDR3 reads CASSDGGRPSEKLFF. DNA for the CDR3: TGTGCCAGCAGTGATGGGGGTCGACCTAGTGAAAAACTGTTTTTT. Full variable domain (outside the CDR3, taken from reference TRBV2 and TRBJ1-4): EPEVTQTPSHQVTQMGQEVILRCVPISNHLYFYWYRQILGQKVEFLVSFYNNEISEKSEIFDDQFSVERPDGSNFTLKIRSTKLEDSAMYFCASSDGGRPSEKLFFGSGTQLSVL.

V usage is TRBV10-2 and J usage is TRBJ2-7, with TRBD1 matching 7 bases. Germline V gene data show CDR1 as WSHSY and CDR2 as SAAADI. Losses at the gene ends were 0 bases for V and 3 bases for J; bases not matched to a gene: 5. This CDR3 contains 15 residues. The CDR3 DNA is TGCGCCAGCAGTGAGTCTGAGGGGGCAATCTACGAGCAGTACTTC. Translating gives CASSESEGAIYEQYF.

The CDR3 nucleotides are TGTGCCAGCGGCGGTGGCCTAGCCAAAAACATTCAGTACTTC. It translates to CASGGGLAKNIQYF. This rearrangement joins TRBV6-6 to TRBJ2-4; no clear D gene. V lost 8 bases and J lost 0, with 11 bases in between. From germline, CDR1 is MNHNY and CDR2 SVGAGI (reference sequence). This CDR3 comprises 14 residues.

CDR3 region: CASSLGRNYNEQFF. DNA of the CDR3: TGCGCCAGCAGCTTGGGACGGAACTACAATGAGCAGTTCTTC. The chain recombines TRBV5-1 with TRBJ2-1; D is ambiguous. The CDR3 runs 14 residues. Germline assignment: CDR1 SGHRS and CDR2 YFSETQ. Trimming shortened V by 0 bases and J by 3 bases, and 7 bases separated the two germline ends.

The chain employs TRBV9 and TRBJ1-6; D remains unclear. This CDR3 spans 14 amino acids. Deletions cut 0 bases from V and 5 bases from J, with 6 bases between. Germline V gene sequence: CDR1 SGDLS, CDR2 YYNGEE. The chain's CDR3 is CASSVGLNNSPLHF. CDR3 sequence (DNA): TGTGCCAGCAGCGTAGGGTTGAATAATTCACCCCTCCACTTT.

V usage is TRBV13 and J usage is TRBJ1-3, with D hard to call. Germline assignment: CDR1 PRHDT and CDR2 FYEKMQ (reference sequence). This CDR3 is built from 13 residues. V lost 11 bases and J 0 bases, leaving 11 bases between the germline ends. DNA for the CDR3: TGTGCCGGAAAAACGGTCTCTGGAAACACCATATATTTT. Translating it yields CAGKTVSGNTIYF.

CDR3 loop: CASSLSGSIAGELFF. In nucleotides, the CDR3 is TGTGCCAGCAGTTTGTCGGGCTCTATCGCCGGGGAGCTGTTTTTT. This chain links TRBV27 with TRBJ2-2; D is unclear. The germline V gene has CDR1 MNHEY and CDR2 SMNVEV (reference sequence). Trimming took off 3 bases at V and 6 bases at J, with 14 bases between the two ends. The CDR3 extends over 15 amino acids.

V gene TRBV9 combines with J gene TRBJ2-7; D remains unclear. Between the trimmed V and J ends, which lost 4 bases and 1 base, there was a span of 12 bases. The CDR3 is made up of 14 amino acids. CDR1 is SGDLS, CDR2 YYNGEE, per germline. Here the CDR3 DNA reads TGTGCCAGCAGCCGTGGTCATCAGTCCTACGAGCAGTACTTC. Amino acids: CASSRGHQSYEQYF.

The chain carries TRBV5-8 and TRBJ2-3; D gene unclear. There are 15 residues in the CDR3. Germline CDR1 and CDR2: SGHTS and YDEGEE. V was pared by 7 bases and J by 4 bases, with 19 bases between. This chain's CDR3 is CASPSPAFGPDTQYF. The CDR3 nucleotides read TGTGCCAGCCCCAGCCCCGCATTCGGTCCAGATACGCAGTATTTT. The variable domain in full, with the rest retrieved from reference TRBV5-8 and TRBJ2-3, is EAGVTQSPTHLIKTRGQQATLRCSPISGHTSVYWYQQALGLGLQFLLWYDEGEERNRGNFPPRFSGRQFPNYSSELNVNALELEDSALYLCASPSPAFGPDTQYFGPGTRLTVL.

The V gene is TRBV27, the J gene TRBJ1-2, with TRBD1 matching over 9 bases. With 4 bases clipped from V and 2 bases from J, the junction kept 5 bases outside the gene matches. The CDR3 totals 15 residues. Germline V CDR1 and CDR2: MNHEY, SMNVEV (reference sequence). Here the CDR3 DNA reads TGTGCCAGCAGTTGGAAAGGGACAGGGAACTATGGCTACACCTTC. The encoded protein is CASSWKGTGNYGYTF.

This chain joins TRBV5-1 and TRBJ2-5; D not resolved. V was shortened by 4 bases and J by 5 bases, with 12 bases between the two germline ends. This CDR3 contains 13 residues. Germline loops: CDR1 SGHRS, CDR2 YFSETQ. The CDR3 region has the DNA TGCGCCAGCAGCCCGCCCGTCCCGGAGACCCAGTACTTC. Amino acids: CASSPPVPETQYF.

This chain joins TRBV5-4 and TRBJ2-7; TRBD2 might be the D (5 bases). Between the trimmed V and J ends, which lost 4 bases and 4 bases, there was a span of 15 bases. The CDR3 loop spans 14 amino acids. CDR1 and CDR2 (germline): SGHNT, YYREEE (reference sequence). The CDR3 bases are TGTGCCAGCAGCCCCCCGGCTAGCCGATACGAGCAGTACTTC. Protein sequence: CASSPPASRYEQYF.

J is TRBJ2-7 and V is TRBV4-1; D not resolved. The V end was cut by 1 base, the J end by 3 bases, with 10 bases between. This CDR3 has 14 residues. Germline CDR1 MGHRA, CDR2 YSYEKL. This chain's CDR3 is CASSQVGANYEQYF. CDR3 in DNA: TGCGCCAGCAGCCAAGTCGGCGCGAACTACGAGCAGTACTTC.

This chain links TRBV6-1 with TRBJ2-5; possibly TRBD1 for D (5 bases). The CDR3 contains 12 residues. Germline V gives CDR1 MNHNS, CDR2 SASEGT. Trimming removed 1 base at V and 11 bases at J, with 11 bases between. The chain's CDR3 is CASSEVGREQYF. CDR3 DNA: TGTGCCAGCAGTGAAGTCGGCAGGGAACAGTACTTC.